This section outlines one TCR beta chain sequence together with its context. These data are taken from a study of blood T cell repertoires in COVID-19. Study information: COVID-19 samples collected from the United States, Italy and Spain covered acute and convalescent phases. The cDNA or gDNA used as material had been derived from T cells, B-cell-depleted T cells, or PBMCs.

Germline CDR1 and CDR2: LGHDT and YNNKEL (reference sequence). CDR3 length equals 16 residues. The V gene end was trimmed by 6 bases and the J gene end by 0 bases; junction bases not matched to a gene: 8. Study processing details: Amplification of reference gene primers was used by the study to estimate nucleated cell counts. Sequenced by immunoSEQ multiplex PCR; TCRdb stores in-frame clones only, minus some. From that table come the V and J calls and clone size; the DNA was used to work out D and trimming. The profile shows tens of thousands of clones, around four fifths of them singletons. This chain joins TRBV3-1 (or the pseudogene TRBV3-2) and TRBJ2-3; 8 bases map to TRBD1. The sequenced material came from peripheral blood. The clonotype was recovered from a human donor in a cohort sampled during active COVID-19. CDR3 amino acids: CASRRGQGRSTDTQYF. The CDR3 nucleotides read TGTGCCAGCAGACGAGGACAGGGCCGTAGCACAGATACGCAGTATTTT.